This T cell receptor (beta chain) was retrieved from a study of post-analysis software for immune sequencing data. Study-level findings and limits: Higher frequency in patients than in controls was seen for roughly five TRBV segments, with TRBV5-6, TRBV5-1 and TRBV20-1 among them. Samples from a shared batch, those prepared together, strongly co-clustered by F measure.

Included in the TCR beta cDNA libraries were unique molecular identifiers. TCRdb recomputed calls from the PCR reads with MiXCR, one row per CDR3 protein. This table holds about 800,000 distinct CDR3 sequences, 25% to 30% found once. The CDR3 loop spans 14 amino acids. Germline CDR1 KGHSH, CDR2 LQKENI. In the case of this clonotype: What it recognizes is unknown.

Input material: blood. The sequence came from a girl aged 5-17 years with multiple sclerosis. The chain carries TRBV18 and TRBJ2-7; D is unresolved. The J call may be mistaken, given a closer DNA end match to TRBJ2-5. Here the CDR3 DNA reads TGTGCCAGCTCACCCGACGGACCGCCGGGGACCCAGTACTTC. Its translation is CASSPDGPPGTQYF.